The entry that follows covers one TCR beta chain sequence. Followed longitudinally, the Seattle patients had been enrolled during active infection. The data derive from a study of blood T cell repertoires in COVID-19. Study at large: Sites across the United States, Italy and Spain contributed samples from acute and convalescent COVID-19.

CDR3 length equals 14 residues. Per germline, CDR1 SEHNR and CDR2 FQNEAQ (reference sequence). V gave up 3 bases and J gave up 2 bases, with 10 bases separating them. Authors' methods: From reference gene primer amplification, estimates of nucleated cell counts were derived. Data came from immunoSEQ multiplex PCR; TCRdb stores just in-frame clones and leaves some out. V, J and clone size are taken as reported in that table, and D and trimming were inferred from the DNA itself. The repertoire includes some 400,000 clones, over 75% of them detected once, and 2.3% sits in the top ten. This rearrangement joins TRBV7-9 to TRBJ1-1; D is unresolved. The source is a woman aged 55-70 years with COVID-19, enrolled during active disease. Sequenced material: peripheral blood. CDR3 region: CASSFDTSNTEAFF. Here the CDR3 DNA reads TGTGCCAGCAGCTTCGACACCTCTAACACTGAAGCTTTCTTT.